This TCR beta chain stems from a study of blood T cell repertoires in COVID-19. Study summary: Acute and convalescent COVID-19 samples came from the United States, Italy and Spain. PBMCs, B-cell-depleted T cells, or T cells were the source of the cDNA or gDNA that made up the material.

Assay used: immunoSEQ multiplex PCR; TCRdb lists only in-frame clones, some missing. The data show around 300,000 clones, 90% seen once. Across 20 to 25 US areas, participants ranged in age from about 18 to 100 years. This CDR3 region has 16 residues. CDR1 is LNHDA and CDR2 is SQIVND in the germline V gene (reference sequence). Trimming cost V 4 bases and J 4 bases; bases outside gene matches: 8. Sequences were obtained from PBMCs or T cells enriched from blood (not recorded which). The TCR comes from a woman between 18 and 29 years old with acute COVID-19. J is TRBJ1-5 and V is TRBV19, with TRBD1 identical over 9 bases. The CDR3 loop reads CASSTPGTGLNQPQHF. CDR3 nucleotide sequence: TGTGCCAGTAGTACCCCCGGGACAGGGTTGAATCAGCCCCAGCATTTT.